A single sample gave rise to the 16 T cell receptor beta chains below, sequenced in a study of cytomegalovirus exposure and HLA in healthy donors (dated by TCRdb to the late 2010s). Preparation of the library involved the immunoSEQ multiplex PCR assay. For the multiplex PCR, a mixture combining 60 forward primers for TCR Vbeta segments and 13 reverse primers for TCR Jbeta segments was used. TCRdb holds this immuneACCESS table with in-frame rearrangements only. Some clones are missing; in checked studies, unresolved V genes explain under half, and the rest has no known cause. A total of 150,000 to 200,000 clones appear in this sample, about 80% of them only once. The ten largest clones add up to almost 7% of the sample. Material for sequencing was PBMCs. The receptors come from a man under 40 in good health and CMV-seropositive.

This sequence joins TRBV2 and TRBJ2-1; TRBD1 aligns across 10 bases. Germline CDR1 reads SNHLY; CDR2 reads FYNNEI. CDR3 length: 15 amino acids. Trimming took 6 bases from V and 4 from J; bases not matched to a gene: 6. The CDR3 coding sequence is TGTGCCAGCAGAGCCGGGACAGGGGCATACAATGAGCAGTTCTTC. Its protein is CASRAGTGAYNEQFF.

This chain joins TRBV11-2 and TRBJ2-5, with 9 bases identical to TRBD2. V lost 4 bases, J lost 3 bases, and 12 bases stayed unmatched. This CDR3 region has 17 residues. Germline-derived CDR1 and CDR2 are SGHAT and FQNNGV. CDR3 coding DNA: TGTGCCAGCAGCTCCCAAAGCGGGGGGCGATTTAAAGAGACCCAGTACTTC. Its translation: CASSSQSGGRFKETQYF.

The rearrangement links TRBV4-3 to TRBJ2-7, with D uncertain. V dropped 0 bases and J dropped 0 bases, with 6 bases sitting between them. The CDR3 has 14 amino acids. Germline CDR1 is LGHNA and CDR2 is YSLEER. The DNA for the CDR3 is TGCGCCAGCAGCCAAGATTCCAGCTCCTACGAGCAGTACTTC. It codes for CASSQDSSSYEQYF.

This chain uses TRBV25-1 with TRBJ2-7, with D perhaps TRBD1 (5 bases). Looked up from germline, CDR1 is MGHDK and CDR2 is SYGVNS. Between the trimmed V and J ends, which lost 1 base and 6 bases, there was a span of 10 bases. This CDR3 spans 13 amino acids. CDR3 amino acids: CASSESSGSEQYF. CDR3 DNA: TGTGCCAGCAGTGAATCATCAGGGTCCGAGCAGTACTTC.

The V call is TRBV18, the J call TRBJ1-1, with 11 bases matching TRBD1. With 3 bases clipped from V and 4 bases from J, the junction kept 10 bases outside the gene matches. The CDR3 runs to 17 residues. The germline V gene has CDR1 KGHSH and CDR2 LQKENI. The CDR3: CASSPPRTGGFGTEAFF. DNA of the CDR3: TGTGCCAGCTCACCCCCCCGGACAGGGGGCTTCGGCACTGAAGCTTTCTTT.

J is TRBJ2-3 and V is TRBV15, with D perhaps matching TRBD2 (5 bases). The CDR3 sequence is 15 residues long. Germline-derived CDR1 and CDR2 are LNHNV and YYDKDF (reference sequence). V shed 0 bases and J shed 3 bases, with 10 bases lying between them. The CDR3 coding sequence is TGTGCCACCAGCAGAGATAACCTAGCTACAGATACGCAGTATTTT. It yields the protein CATSRDNLATDTQYF.

V gene TRBV7-3 combines with J gene TRBJ2-1; 7 bases are a match to TRBD1. From germline, CDR1 is SGHTA and CDR2 FQGTGA. CDR3 size: 16 residues. Unmatched junction bases numbered 10, after V lost 3 bases and J lost 5 bases. CDR3: CASSFFPGTADNEQFF. In DNA, the CDR3 is TGTGCCAGCAGCTTCTTTCCCGGGACAGCGGACAATGAGCAGTTCTTC.

Only one count was recorded for this clone. The V and J genes are TRBV23-1 and TRBJ1-1; D not certain. TRBV23-1 belongs to the ORF category, with a function that is uncertain. V was trimmed by 5 bases and J by 0 bases, leaving 10 bases between them. The CDR3 has 14 amino acids. For the CDR3, the DNA is TGCGCCAGCAGTTTTCGGGTAATGAACACTGAAGCTTTCTTT. It translates to CASSFRVMNTEAFF.

The CDR3 DNA sequence: TGTGCCAGCAGCTCACCAGGACAGGGGGGTGAGGAAAAACTGTTTTTT. Translating it yields CASSSPGQGGEEKLFF. The chain has TRBV11-2 and TRBJ1-4; the match to TRBD1 covers 10 bases. The CDR3 totals 16 residues. Losses at the gene ends were 4 bases for V and 8 bases for J; bases not matched to a gene: 10. CDR1 is SGHAT and CDR2 is FQNNGV in the germline V gene.

The rearrangement links TRBV5-6 to TRBJ2-1, with TRBD2 identical over 10 bases. The CDR3 length is 17 residues. Germline-derived CDR1 and CDR2 are SGHDT and YYEEEE. V shed 0 bases and J 4 bases; nucleotides not matched to a gene: 7. The CDR3 loop is CASSLVLRTSGYNEQFF. CDR3 in DNA: TGTGCCAGCAGCTTGGTTTTGAGGACTAGCGGATACAATGAGCAGTTCTTC.

J is TRBJ2-7 and V is TRBV30, with 14 bases matching TRBD2. Germline trimming cut 1 base from V and 5 bases from J; bases unmatched to any gene: 10. Germline loops: CDR1 GTSNPN, CDR2 SVGIG (reference sequence). The CDR3 is 17 residues long. DNA for the CDR3: TGTGCCTGGAGTGCCCGTAGACTAGCGGGGGGGCGGAACGAGCAGTACTTC. Residues: CAWSARRLAGGRNEQYF.

This chain links TRBV28 with TRBJ2-7; 8 nucleotides align to TRBD1. The V segment lost 5 bases and the J segment 10 bases; nucleotides outside the gene matches: 10. CDR1 MDHEN and CDR2 SYDVKM come from the germline V gene. The CDR3 spans 13 residues. The chain's CDR3 is CASSTLAGGVQYF. CDR3 sequence (DNA): TGTGCCAGCAGTACCCTAGCAGGGGGCGTACAGTACTTC. Full variable domain (outside the CDR3, taken from reference TRBV28 and TRBJ2-7): DVKVTQSSRYLVKRTGEKVFLECVQDMDHENMFWYRQDPGLGLRLIYFSYDVKMKEKGDIPEGYSVSREKKERFSLILESASTNQTSMYLCASSTLAGGVQYFGPGTRLTVT.

The rearrangement joins TRBV7-9 to TRBJ2-1, with D possibly matching TRBD1 (5 bases). In germline, CDR1 is SEHNR, CDR2 FQNEAQ (reference sequence). The CDR3 extends over 15 amino acids. Trimming cost V 0 bases and J 4 bases, with 10 bases left between them. CDR3 protein: CASSLARVPYNEQFF. In DNA, the CDR3 is TGTGCCAGCAGCTTAGCCAGGGTACCGTACAATGAGCAGTTCTTC.

V is TRBV15 and J is TRBJ2-1, with D possibly matching TRBD2 (6 bases). With 1 base removed from V and 8 bases from J, the gap between germline ends came to 12 bases. CDR1 and CDR2 (germline): LNHNV, YYDKDF (reference sequence). The CDR3 loop spans 14 amino acids. CDR3 bases: TGTGCCACCAGCAGAGCGGCCGGGGGTTATGAGCAGTTCTTC. Its protein is CATSRAAGGYEQFF. The full variable domain, with the rest looked up from reference TRBV15 and TRBJ2-1, is DAMVIQNPRYQVTQFGKPVTLSCSQTLNHNVMYWYQQKSSQAPKLLFHYYDKDFNNEADTPDNFQSRRPNTSFCFLDIRSPGLGDTAMYLCATSRAAGGYEQFFGPGTRLTVL.

V usage is TRBV29-1 and J usage is TRBJ2-7; 7 nucleotides align to TRBD1. Trimming removed 4 bases from V and 0 bases from J; junction bases left unmatched: 9. The germline V gene encodes CDR1 SQVTM and CDR2 ANQGSEA. CDR3 length: 15 residues. The CDR3 coding sequence is TGCAGCGTTGTAAGGGACGGGACAGTCTCCTACGAGCAGTACTTC. It yields the protein CSVVRDGTVSYEQYF.

The count of this clone is one. The gene calls are TRBV5-6 and TRBJ2-2, with 7 positions matching TRBD1. Germline values: CDR1 SGHDT, CDR2 YYEEEE. The CDR3 runs to 16 residues. Trimming cost V 0 bases and J 3 bases; bases outside gene matches: 5. The CDR3 loop is CASSLALTGYTGELFF. The CDR3 DNA sequence: TGTGCCAGCAGCTTGGCCCTGACAGGGTACACCGGGGAGCTGTTTTTT.